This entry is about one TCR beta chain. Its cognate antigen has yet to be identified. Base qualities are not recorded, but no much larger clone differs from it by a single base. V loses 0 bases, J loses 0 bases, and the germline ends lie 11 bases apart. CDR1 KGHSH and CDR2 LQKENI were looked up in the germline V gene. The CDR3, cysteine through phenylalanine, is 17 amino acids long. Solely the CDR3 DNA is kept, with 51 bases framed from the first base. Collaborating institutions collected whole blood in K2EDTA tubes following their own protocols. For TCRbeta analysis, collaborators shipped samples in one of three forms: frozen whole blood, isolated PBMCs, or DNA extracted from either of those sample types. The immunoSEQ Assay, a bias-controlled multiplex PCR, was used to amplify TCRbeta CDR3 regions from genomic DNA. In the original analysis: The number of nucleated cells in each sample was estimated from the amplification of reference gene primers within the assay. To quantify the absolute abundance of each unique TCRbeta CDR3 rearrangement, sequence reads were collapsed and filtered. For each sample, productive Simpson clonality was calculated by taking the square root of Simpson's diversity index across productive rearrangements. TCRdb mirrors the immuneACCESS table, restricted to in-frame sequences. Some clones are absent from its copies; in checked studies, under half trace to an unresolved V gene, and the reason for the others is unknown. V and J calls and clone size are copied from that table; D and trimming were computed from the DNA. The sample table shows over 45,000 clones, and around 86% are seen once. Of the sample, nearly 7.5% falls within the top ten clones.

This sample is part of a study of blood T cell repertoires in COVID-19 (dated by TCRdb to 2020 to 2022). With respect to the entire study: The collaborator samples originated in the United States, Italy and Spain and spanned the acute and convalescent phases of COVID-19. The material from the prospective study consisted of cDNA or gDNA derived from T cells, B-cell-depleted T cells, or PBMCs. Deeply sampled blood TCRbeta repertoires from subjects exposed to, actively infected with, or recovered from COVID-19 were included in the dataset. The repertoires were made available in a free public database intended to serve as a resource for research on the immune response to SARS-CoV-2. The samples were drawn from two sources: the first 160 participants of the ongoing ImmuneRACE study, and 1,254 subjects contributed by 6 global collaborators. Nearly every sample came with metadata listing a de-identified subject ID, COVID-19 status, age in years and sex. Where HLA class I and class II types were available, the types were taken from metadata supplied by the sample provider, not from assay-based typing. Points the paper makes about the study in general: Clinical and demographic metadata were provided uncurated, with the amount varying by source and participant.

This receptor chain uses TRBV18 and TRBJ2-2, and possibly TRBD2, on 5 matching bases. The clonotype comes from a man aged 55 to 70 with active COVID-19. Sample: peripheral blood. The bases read TGTGCCAGCTCACCACCGTCGCTAGCAGCGAACACCGGGGAGCTGTTTTTT. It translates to CASSPPSLAANTGELFF.